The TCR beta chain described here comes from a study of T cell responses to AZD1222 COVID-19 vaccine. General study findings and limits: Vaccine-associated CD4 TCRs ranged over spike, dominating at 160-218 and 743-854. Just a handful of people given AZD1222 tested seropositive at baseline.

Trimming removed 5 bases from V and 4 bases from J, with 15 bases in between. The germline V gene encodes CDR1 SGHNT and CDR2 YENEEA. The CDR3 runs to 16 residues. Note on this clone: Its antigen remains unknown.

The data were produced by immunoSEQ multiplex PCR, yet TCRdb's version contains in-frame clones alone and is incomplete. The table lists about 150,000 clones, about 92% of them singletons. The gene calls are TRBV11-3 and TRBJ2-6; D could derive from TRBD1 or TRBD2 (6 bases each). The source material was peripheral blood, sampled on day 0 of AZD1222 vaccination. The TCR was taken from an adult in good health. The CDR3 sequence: CASSDRTGAGANVLTF. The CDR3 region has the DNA TGTGCCAGCAGCGACAGGACGGGGGCAGGGGCCAACGTCCTGACTTTC.